This section outlines one TCR beta chain sequence together with its context. Its antigen is still unknown. The sample holds no much larger clone one base away, and base qualities are not on file. V sheds 2 bases and J sheds 2 bases, leaving 10 bases between their ends. There are 15 amino acids in the CDR3, from cysteine to phenylalanine inclusive. Only the CDR3 portion is preserved as DNA: 45 bases, with reading frame beginning at the first base. CDR1 and CDR2 were assigned from the germline V gene as KGHSH and LQKENI. This sample is drawn from a study of blood T cell repertoires in COVID-19 (dated by TCRdb to the early 2020s). For the study in its entirety: The collaborator samples originated in the United States, Italy and Spain and spanned the acute and convalescent phases of COVID-19. The prospective study material was composed of cDNA or gDNA derived from T cells, B-cell-depleted T cells, or PBMCs. Deeply sampled blood TCRbeta repertoires from subjects exposed to, actively infected with, or recovered from COVID-19 were included in the dataset. A freely available public database, intended as a resource for researchers studying the immune response to SARS-CoV-2, is where the repertoires were released. Samples came from the ongoing ImmuneRACE study (first 160 participants) plus 1,254 subjects from 6 global collaborators. Sample metadata almost always included a de-identified subject ID, COVID-19 status, age in years and sex. HLA class I and class II types, where available, came from metadata supplied by the sample provider rather than from assay-based typing.

Overall study outcomes, separate from this receptor: The quantity of clinical and demographic metadata differed by source and by participant and was supplied without curation.

At one collaborating source in Seattle, patients were enrolled during active infection and were followed longitudinally through the course of disease. Whole blood was collected in K2EDTA tubes by collaborating institutions according to the institutions' own protocols. For TCRbeta analysis, collaborator samples were shipped as frozen whole blood, as isolated PBMCs, or as DNA extracted from either sample type. The immunoSEQ Assay, a bias-controlled multiplex PCR, was used to amplify TCRbeta CDR3 regions from genomic DNA. The original methods were these. Within the assay, amplification of reference gene primers was used to estimate how many nucleated cells each sample contained. To quantify the absolute abundance of each unique TCRbeta CDR3 rearrangement, sequence reads were collapsed and filtered. For each sample, productive Simpson clonality was calculated by taking the square root of Simpson's diversity index across productive rearrangements. The immuneACCESS repertoire file appears here via TCRdb, limited to in-frame rearrangements. These files lack a portion of the clones; in checked studies, under half of the deficit traces to unresolved V genes, and the cause of the others is not known. V and J calls and clone size come straight from that table; D and trimming were deduced from the DNA. This sample comprises 250,000 or so clones, roughly 89% of them detected only once. Approximately 2.1% of the sample comes from the top ten.

This clonotype originated in a woman aged 60-75 years with COVID-19, enrolled during active disease. The sequenced material came from peripheral blood. The sequence joins TRBV18 to TRBJ1-3, with an unclear D gene assignment. The CDR3 here reads CASSPSVGPGNTIYF. The nucleotides are TGTGCCAGCTCACCATCGGTGGGCCCTGGAAACACCATATATTTT. Here the CDR3 is joined to the reference TRBV18 and TRBJ1-3 genes, and the full variable domain is: NAGVMQNPRHLVRRRGQEARLRCSPMKGHSHVYWYRQLPEEGLKFMVYLQKENIIDESGMPKERFSAEFPKEGPSILRIQQVVRGDSAAYFCASSPSVGPGNTIYFGEGSWLTVV.